These 29 T cell receptor beta chains originate from one sample sequenced in a study (dated by TCRdb to about 2016). Libraries came from RT-PCR. The instrument given in TCRdb is Illumina MiSeq. TCRdb's own reprocessing of the public reads used fastp at Q25 and MiXCR and kept productive beta chains. Rows are unified per CDR3 protein, each entry keeping the most common DNA and genes. This sample is represented by 650,000 to 800,000 distinct CDR3 sequences; 13% to 15% of them were singletons. The ten largest clones capture about 3.6% of the sample. The specimen sequenced was memory CD4+ T cells from blood. The receptor source for this set is a female donor in good health, serving as a healthy control.

This clonotype came up a few times. This chain links TRBV7-9 with TRBJ2-1, with 8 bases lining up with TRBD1. The germline gives CDR1 SEHNR, CDR2 FQNEAQ (reference sequence). V lost 0 bases and J lost 4; bases outside the gene matches: 5. The CDR3 extends over 16 amino acids. The CDR3 loop is CASSLAIQGAYNEQFF. CDR3 DNA sequence: TGTGCCAGCAGCTTAGCTATCCAGGGGGCGTACAATGAGCAGTTCTTC.

There are many counts of this clonotype. The chain recombines TRBV29-1 with TRBJ2-1; D is unresolved. Germline lookup yields CDR1 SQVTM and CDR2 ANQGSEA. This CDR3 has 12 amino acids. V shed 4 bases and J shed 12 bases, with 16 bases lying between them. CDR3 nucleotide sequence: TGCAGCGTTGTGGCTTCCACAATGACGCAGTTCTTC. This sequence encodes CSVVASTMTQFF.

This chain joins TRBV9 and TRBJ2-2, with D possibly matching TRBD2 (6 bases). V was trimmed by 8 bases and J by 2 bases, leaving 13 bases between them. The V gene's germline CDR1 is SGDLS and CDR2 YYNGEE. There are 14 residues in the CDR3. The CDR3 sequence: CASAGGTNTGELFF. CDR3 nucleotides: TGTGCCAGTGCGGGCGGGACTAACACCGGGGAGCTGTTTTTT. Full variable domain (missing parts from reference TRBV9 and TRBJ2-2): DSGVTQTPKHLITATGQRVTLRCSPRSGDLSVYWYQQSLDQGLQFLIQYYNGEERAKGNILERFSAQQFPDLHSELNLSSLELGDSALYFCASAGGTNTGELFFGEGSRLTVL.

This clonotype has a handful of counts. The rearrangement joins TRBV4-1 to TRBJ2-6, with D possibly being TRBD2 (6 bases). Per germline, CDR1 MGHRA and CDR2 YSYEKL. The V end lost 0 bases, the J end lost 0 bases, and 15 bases lay between the germline ends. This CDR3 contains 19 residues. CDR3 coding DNA: TGCGCCAGCAGCCAAGACCCCTTCCGGGGGAGCTCTGGGGCCAACGTCCTGACTTTC. Encoded protein: CASSQDPFRGSSGANVLTF.

In its sample, this clonotype was seen once. The V call is TRBV5-5, the J call TRBJ1-1; the D gene is possibly TRBD1 (5 bases). V lost 2 bases and J 1 base, leaving 9 bases between the germline ends. The germline V gene encodes CDR1 SGHKS and CDR2 YYEKEE (reference sequence). This CDR3 contains 14 residues. The CDR3 sequence: CASSLHRPNTEAFF. The CDR3 DNA reads TGTGCCAGCAGCTTACACAGGCCGAACACTGAAGCTTTCTTT.

CDR3 in amino acids: CASSHRGPGNTIYF. The CDR3 DNA sequence: TGCGCCAGCAGCCATCGGGGTCCTGGAAACACCATATATTTT. The rearrangement uses TRBV4-3 and TRBJ1-3; D gene unclear. Trimming cost V 3 bases and J 2 bases, with 8 bases left between them. CDR3 size: 14 residues. Germline V gene sequence: CDR1 LGHNA, CDR2 YSLEER.

This chain joins TRBV9 and TRBJ2-1; unclear D gene. The CDR3 covers 15 residues. CDR1 SGDLS and CDR2 YYNGEE come from the germline V gene. The V end was cut by 3 bases, the J end by 4 bases, with 14 bases between. The CDR3 bases are TGTGCCAGCAGCGCAACCGCGGCGTCTTACAATGAGCAGTTCTTC. It is translated as CASSATAASYNEQFF.

There are many counts of this clonotype. The chain carries TRBV20-1 and TRBJ2-3; 8 bases are shared with TRBD2. From germline, CDR1 is DFQATT and CDR2 SNEGSKA (reference sequence). V dropped 5 bases and J dropped 3; count of bases not matched to a gene: 7. The CDR3 covers 14 residues. The CDR3 is CSAPGVAGTDTQYF. In DNA, the CDR3 is TGCAGTGCTCCCGGGGTAGCGGGGACAGATACGCAGTATTTT.

V gene TRBV12-3 or TRBV12-4 combines with J gene TRBJ2-1, with D perhaps matching TRBD2 (5 bases). Trimming shortened V by 6 bases and J by 0 bases, and 18 bases separated the two germline ends. The CDR3 length is 17 residues. CDR3 sequence (DNA): TGTGCCAGCAGCCGAACAAGAGGGCAAAGCTCCTACAATGAGCAGTTCTTC. Its translation is CASSRTRGQSSYNEQFF.

This clonotype was counted a few times. Relative to the germline gene, one junction end is altered; a read error may explain this. The chain uses TRBV6-5 and TRBJ2-7; TRBD1 might be the D (6 bases). The CDR3 consists of 14 residues. The germline V gene encodes CDR1 MNHEY and CDR2 SVGAGI. The CDR3 coding sequence is TGTGCCAGCAGCCCCGACCCCTTACAGGGTAGAAGGGACTTC. Translated, it gives CASSPDPLQGRRDF.

This clonotype was seen only a few times. CDR3 coding DNA: TGTGCCACCCCGAGGGGCCCCTACAATGAGCAGTTCTTC. Translating it yields CATPRGPYNEQFF. The chain is built from TRBV2 and TRBJ2-1; TRBD1 or TRBD2 may be the D gene (5 bases each). This CDR3 contains 13 residues. V was shortened by 10 bases and J by 2 bases, with 12 bases between the two germline ends. The germline V gene has CDR1 SNHLY and CDR2 FYNNEI.

This clonotype was counted ten times or more. The gene calls are TRBV29-1 and TRBJ2-6, with 7 bases fitting TRBD1. Germline V gene data show CDR1 as SQVTM and CDR2 as ANQGSEA. This CDR3 contains 14 residues. The junction had 3 bases not matched to a gene; V was cut back by 5 bases and J by 2 bases. The CDR3 DNA reads TGCAGCGTTTCCCAGGGGGCTGGGGCCAACGTCCTGACTTTC. It specifies CSVSQGAGANVLTF. The whole variable domain, remainder taken from reference TRBV29-1 and TRBJ2-6, is SAVISQKPSRDICQRGTSLTIQCQVDSQVTMMFWYRQQPGQSLTLIATANQGSEATYESGFVIDKFPISRPNLTFSTLTVSNMSPEDSSIYLCSVSQGAGANVLTFGAGSRLTVL.

The chain carries TRBV12-3 or TRBV12-4 and TRBJ2-1, with D uncertain. The CDR3 is made up of 16 amino acids. V shed 9 bases and J shed 5 bases, with 23 bases lying between them. CDR3 in DNA: TGTGCCAGTTCGCCTCGAGTAGGGCTGCAGCACAATGAGCAGTTCTTC. Protein product: CASSPRVGLQHNEQFF.

To note about this clonotype: The germline gene is not matched at one end of the junction; a read error may be the cause. The V gene is TRBV27, the J gene TRBJ1-5; D is unclear. The CDR3 sequence is 11 residues long. Germline CDR1 MNHEY, CDR2 SMNVEV (reference sequence). The CDR3 DNA reads as TGTGCCAGCAGTTTAGGTAGGCCCCACCATTTT. Translation gives CASSLGRPHHF.

The chain carries TRBV20-1 and TRBJ2-1, with 8 bases lining up with TRBD1. V lost 5 bases to trimming and J lost 11 bases; unmatched junction nucleotides: 5. The CDR3 consists of 11 residues. Germline CDR1 and CDR2: DFQATT and SNEGSKA (reference sequence). CDR3 amino acids: CSAPDRAQQFF. CDR3 DNA: TGCAGTGCTCCGGACAGGGCGCAGCAGTTCTTC.

V gene TRBV6-1 combines with J gene TRBJ2-2; D is possibly TRBD1 (6 bases). CDR3 length equals 15 residues. CDR1 is MNHNS, CDR2 SASEGT, per germline. V dropped 8 bases and J dropped 3 bases, with 16 bases sitting between them. CDR3 DNA: TGTGCCAGCCTGACCGGACAGATATACACCGGGGAGCTGTTTTTT. Its protein product is CASLTGQIYTGELFF.

The V call is TRBV7-3, the J call TRBJ2-2; 9 bases line up with TRBD2. The CDR3 is 14 residues long. Losses at the gene ends were 4 bases for V and 7 bases for J; bases not matched to a gene: 4. CDR1 is SGHTA, CDR2 FQGTGA, per germline. The CDR3 spells CASSSQAGGGELFF. CDR3 DNA sequence: TGTGCCAGCAGCTCCCAAGCGGGGGGCGGGGAGCTGTTTTTT.

This chain connects TRBV6-6 to TRBJ1-6; the D is unclear. The V and J ends lost 4 bases and 5 bases respectively, with 9 bases between them. The length of the CDR3 is 14 residues. Germline V gene lookup returns CDR1 MNHNY and CDR2 SVGAGI (reference sequence). Here the CDR3 DNA reads TGTGCCAGCAGTTGGGCAGACAATAATTCACCCCTCCACTTT. It specifies CASSWADNNSPLHF.

The chain couples TRBV9 to TRBJ2-5, with 9 bases fitting TRBD2. The CDR3 sequence is 17 residues long. Germline CDR1 reads SGDLS; CDR2 reads YYNGEE. The junction had 14 bases not matched to a gene; V was cut back by 3 bases and J by 5 bases. The CDR3 coding sequence is TGTGCCAGCAGCGAGACTAGCGGATATGAGGGCGGGGAGACCCAGTACTTC. Translating gives CASSETSGYEGGETQYF.

There are a few counts of this clonotype. This sequence joins TRBV5-1 and TRBJ2-7; 11 bases match TRBD2. The CDR3 sequence is 14 residues long. Per germline, CDR1 SGHRS and CDR2 YFSETQ. V trimming: 3 bases; J trimming: 6 bases; junction bases outside the gene matches: 5. The CDR3 DNA reads TGCGCCAGCAGCTGGGGGACTAGCGGCACCGAGCAGTACTTC. This encodes CASSWGTSGTEQYF. The full variable domain, its missing parts supplied by reference TRBV5-1 and TRBJ2-7, is KAGVTQTPRYLIKTRGQQVTLSCSPISGHRSVSWYQQTPGQGLQFLFEYFSETQRNKGNFPGRFSGRQFSNSRSEMNVSTLELGDSALYLCASSWGTSGTEQYFGPGTRLTVT.

This clonotype was seen at least ten times. The rearrangement uses TRBV12-3 or TRBV12-4 and TRBJ2-7; TRBD1 aligns across 8 bases. There are 14 residues in the CDR3. Trimming at V came to 6 bases and at J to 4 bases, leaving 8 bases not matched to a gene. CDR3 sequence reads: CASRKTGGVYEQYF. The DNA for the CDR3 is TGTGCCAGCAGAAAAACAGGGGGAGTGTACGAGCAGTACTTC.

This clonotype showed up many times. The rearrangement joins TRBV5-1 to TRBJ2-7; TRBD2 might be the D (6 bases). CDR3 length: 14 residues. Germline V lookup: CDR1 SGHRS, CDR2 YFSETQ. The V gene lost 0 bases and the J gene lost 6 bases, with 13 bases spanning the gap. The CDR3 DNA reads as TGCGCCAGCAGCTTGGAGCAGGGACTTAGCGAGCAGTACTTC. Its protein is CASSLEQGLSEQYF.

The chain is built from TRBV19 and TRBJ1-2, with TRBD1 matching 9 bases. The CDR3 consists of 16 residues. Looked up from germline, CDR1 is LNHDA and CDR2 is SQIVND (reference sequence). Trimming at V came to 4 bases and at J to 6 bases, leaving 12 bases not matched to a gene. The CDR3 nucleotides read TGTGCCAGTAGTAGGGCCGGGACAGGGATTGGCCATGGCTACACCTTC. Translation: CASSRAGTGIGHGYTF.

This clonotype was detected a few times. This chain links TRBV6-2 or TRBV6-3 with TRBJ2-1, with 10 positions matching TRBD2. V dropped 5 bases and J dropped 0; count of bases not matched to a gene: 10. The CDR3 sequence is 18 residues long. CDR1 is MNHEY, CDR2 SVGEGT, per germline. Here the CDR3 reads CASSPGLAYESSYNEQFF. In DNA form, the CDR3 reads TGTGCCAGCAGTCCGGGACTAGCGTACGAAAGCTCCTACAATGAGCAGTTCTTC.

The chain links TRBV7-9 to TRBJ2-7; possibly TRBD2 for D (6 bases). Trimming pared 1 base from V and 7 bases from J, leaving 11 bases between. CDR1 SEHNR and CDR2 FQNEAQ come from the germline V gene (reference sequence). CDR3 length equals 13 residues. The CDR3: CASSLEAGREQYF. The CDR3 DNA follows: TGTGCCAGCAGCTTAGAGGCAGGGAGGGAGCAGTACTTC.

A single count supports this clonotype. The genes are TRBV2 and TRBJ2-7, with 14 bases lining up with TRBD2. There are 17 residues in the CDR3. The V segment lost 9 bases and the J segment 7 bases; nucleotides outside the gene matches: 17. Germline V CDR1 and CDR2: SNHLY, FYNNEI. DNA of the CDR3: TGTGCCAGAGGGACGACTAGCGGGAGGGCCGGAGTAGGGGAGCAGTACTTC. It translates to CARGTTSGRAGVGEQYF.

There are a few counts of this clonotype. The chain uses TRBV7-2 and TRBJ2-3; the D gene is possibly TRBD1 (6 bases). Trimming left V 5 bases short and J 3 bases short, with 15 bases between. Germline V CDR1 and CDR2: SGHTA, FQGNSA. The CDR3 runs 15 residues. CDR3 DNA: TGTGCCAGCAGCACAAATCAGGGGACGACAGATACGCAGTATTTT. Translation: CASSTNQGTTDTQYF. The full variable domain, its missing parts supplied by reference TRBV7-2 and TRBJ2-3, is GAGVSQSPSNKVTEKGKDVELRCDPISGHTALYWYRQSLGQGLEFLIYFQGNSAPDKSGLPSDRFSAERTGGSVSTLTIQRTQQEDSAVYLCASSTNQGTTDTQYFGPGTRLTVL.

This clonotype showed up many times. This chain uses TRBV20-1 with TRBJ2-7; D is unresolved. Trimming shortened V by 0 bases and J by 7 bases, and 16 bases separated the two germline ends. Looked up from germline, CDR1 is DFQATT and CDR2 is SNEGSKA (reference sequence). The CDR3 contains 14 residues. Here the CDR3 DNA reads TGCAGTGCTAGAGATGGGTCGGGTTATACAGAGCAGTACTTC. Amino acid sequence: CSARDGSGYTEQYF.

This clonotype was seen ten or more times. This chain connects TRBV12-3 or TRBV12-4 to TRBJ1-2; D perhaps matches TRBD1 (5 bases). This CDR3 contains 15 residues. Deletions cut 0 bases from V and 2 bases from J, with 10 bases between. The CDR3 nucleotides read TGTGCCAGCAGTTTAGCGGGGGGGGGAAACTATGGCTACACCTTC. Translation gives CASSLAGGGNYGYTF.